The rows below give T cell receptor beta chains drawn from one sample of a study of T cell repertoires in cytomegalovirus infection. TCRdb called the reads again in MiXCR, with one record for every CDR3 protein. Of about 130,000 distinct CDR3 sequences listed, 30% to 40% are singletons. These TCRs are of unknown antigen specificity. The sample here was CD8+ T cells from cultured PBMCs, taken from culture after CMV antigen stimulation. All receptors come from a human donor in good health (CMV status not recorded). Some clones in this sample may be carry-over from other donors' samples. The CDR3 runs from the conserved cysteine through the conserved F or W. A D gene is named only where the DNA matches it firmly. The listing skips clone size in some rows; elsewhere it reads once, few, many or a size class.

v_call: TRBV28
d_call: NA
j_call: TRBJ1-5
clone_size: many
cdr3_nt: TGTGCCAGCAGTTACCAAGGCGTTAGCAATCAGCCCCAGCATTTT
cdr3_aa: CASSYQGVSNQPQHF

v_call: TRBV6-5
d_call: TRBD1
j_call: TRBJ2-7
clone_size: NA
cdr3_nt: TGTGCCAGCAGTTACGGGACAGGGACCTCCTACGAGCAGTACTTC
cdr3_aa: CASSYGTGTSYEQYF

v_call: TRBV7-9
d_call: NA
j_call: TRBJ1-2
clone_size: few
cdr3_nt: TGTGCCAGCAGGGATGGGAGCTATGGCTACACCTTC
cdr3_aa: CASRDGSYGYTF

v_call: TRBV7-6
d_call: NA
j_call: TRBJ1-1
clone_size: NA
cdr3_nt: TGTGCCAGCAGCTTAGAAGCAGGGGCCATTTTAGAAGCTTTCTTT
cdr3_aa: CASSLEAGAILEAFF

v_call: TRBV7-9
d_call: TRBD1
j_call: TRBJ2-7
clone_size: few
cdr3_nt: TGTGCCAGCAGCCCCCCGGGAAACAGGGGGCTGGACGAGCAGTACTTC
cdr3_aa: CASSPPGNRGLDEQYF

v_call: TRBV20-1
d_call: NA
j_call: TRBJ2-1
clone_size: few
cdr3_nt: TGCAGTGCTACTAAGGGAAACTCCTACAATGAGCAGTTCTTC
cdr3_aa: CSATKGNSYNEQFF

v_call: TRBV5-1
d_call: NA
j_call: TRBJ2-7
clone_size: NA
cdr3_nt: TGCGCCAGCAGCTTTGGAGTCGACGAGCAGTACTTC
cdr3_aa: CASSFGVDEQYF

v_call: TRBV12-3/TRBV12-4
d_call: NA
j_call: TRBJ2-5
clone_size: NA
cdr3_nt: TGTGCCAGCAGTTTCGCCGGGACAACCCAAGAGACCCAGTACTTC
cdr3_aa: CASSFAGTTQETQYF

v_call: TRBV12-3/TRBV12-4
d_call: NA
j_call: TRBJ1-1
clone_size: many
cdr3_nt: TGTGCCAGCTCGCTTAGTATGAACACTGAAGCTTTCTTT
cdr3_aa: CASSLSMNTEAFF

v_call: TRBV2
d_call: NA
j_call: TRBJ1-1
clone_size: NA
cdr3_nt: TGTGCCAGCAGTGAATGGGGCACATTGAACACTGAAGCTTTCTTT
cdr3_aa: CASSEWGTLNTEAFF

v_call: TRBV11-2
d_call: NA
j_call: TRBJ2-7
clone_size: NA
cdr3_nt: TGTGCCAGCATCCGATGGGGGGACTCCTCCTACGAGCAGTACTTC
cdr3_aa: CASIRWGDSSYEQYF

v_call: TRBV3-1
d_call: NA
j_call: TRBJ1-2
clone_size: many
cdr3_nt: TGTGCCAGCAGCCAAACAGGGTGGTATGGCTACACCTTC
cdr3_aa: CASSQTGWYGYTF

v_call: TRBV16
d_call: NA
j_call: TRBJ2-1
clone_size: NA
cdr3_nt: TGTGCCAGCAGCCAAGGGGTCCGGGGTTCATACAATGAGCAGTTCTTC
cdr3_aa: CASSQGVRGSYNEQFF

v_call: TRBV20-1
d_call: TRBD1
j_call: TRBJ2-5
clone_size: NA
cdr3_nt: TGCAGTGCAACCCTCACAGGGGTGCAAGAGACCCAGTACTTC
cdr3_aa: CSATLTGVQETQYF

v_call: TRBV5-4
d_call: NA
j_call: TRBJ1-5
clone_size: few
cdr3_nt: TGTGCCAGCAGCTCAGGAGTGCGTCAGCCCCAGCATTTT
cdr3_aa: CASSSGVRQPQHF

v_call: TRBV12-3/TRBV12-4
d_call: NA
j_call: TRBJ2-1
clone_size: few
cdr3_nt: TGTGCCAGCAGTTTGGCTTGGGCCGGGACTCAAACCTACAATGAGCAGTTCTTC
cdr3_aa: CASSLAWAGTQTYNEQFF

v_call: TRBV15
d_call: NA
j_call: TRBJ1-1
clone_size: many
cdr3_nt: TGTGCCACCAGCAGAGATGGGGCACCGAACACTGAAGCTTTCTTT
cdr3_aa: CATSRDGAPNTEAFF

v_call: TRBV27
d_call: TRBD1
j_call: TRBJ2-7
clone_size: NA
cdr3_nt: TGTGCCAGCGCTCGGGGACAGTCCTACGAGCAGTACTTC
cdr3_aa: CASARGQSYEQYF

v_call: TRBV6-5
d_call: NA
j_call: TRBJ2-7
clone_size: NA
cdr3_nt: TGTGCCACCAGGACGAGCTCCTACGAGCAGTACTTC
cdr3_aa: CATRTSSYEQYF

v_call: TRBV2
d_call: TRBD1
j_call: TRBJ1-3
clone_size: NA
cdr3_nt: TGTGCCAGCAGTCAACCCCTGGACAGGGAAGGAAACACCATATATTTT
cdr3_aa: CASSQPLDREGNTIYF

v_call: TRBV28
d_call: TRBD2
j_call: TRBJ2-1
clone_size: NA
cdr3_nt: TGTGCCAGCAACCCTAGCGGGGCCTACAATGAGCAGTTCTTC
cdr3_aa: CASNPSGAYNEQFF

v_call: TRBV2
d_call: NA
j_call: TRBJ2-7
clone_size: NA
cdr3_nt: TGTGCCGCCCGTGGGGCAGGGATGTCCTACGAGCAGTACTTC
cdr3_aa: CAARGAGMSYEQYF

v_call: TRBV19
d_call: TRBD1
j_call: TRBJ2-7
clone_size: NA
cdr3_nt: TGTGCCAGTAGTATGGGACAGGGGGCATCATACGAGCAGTACTTC
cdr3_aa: CASSMGQGASYEQYF

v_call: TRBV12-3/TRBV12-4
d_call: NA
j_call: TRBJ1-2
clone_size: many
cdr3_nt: TGTGCCAGCAGTTTAAGGTCAGGGAAGGATGGCTACACCTTC
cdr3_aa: CASSLRSGKDGYTF

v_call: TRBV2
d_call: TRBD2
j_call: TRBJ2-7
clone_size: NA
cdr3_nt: TGTGCCAGCAGGGCTGGACTAGCCTCCTCCTACGAGCAGTACTTC
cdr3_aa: CASRAGLASSYEQYF

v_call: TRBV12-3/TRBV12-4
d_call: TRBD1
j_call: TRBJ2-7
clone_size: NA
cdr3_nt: TGTGCCAGCAGTCAAGGGACAGGGGGTTCAGTCTACGAGCAGTACTTC
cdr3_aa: CASSQGTGGSVYEQYF

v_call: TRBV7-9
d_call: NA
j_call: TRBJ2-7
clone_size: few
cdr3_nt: TGTGCCAGCAGCTTAGGGGGCGAGTCCTACGAGCAGTACTTC
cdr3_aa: CASSLGGESYEQYF

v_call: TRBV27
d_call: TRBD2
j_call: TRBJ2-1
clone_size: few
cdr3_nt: TGTGCCAGCAGTTTTTGGACTAGCGGGGGGGACTACAATGAGCAGTTCTTC
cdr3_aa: CASSFWTSGGDYNEQFF

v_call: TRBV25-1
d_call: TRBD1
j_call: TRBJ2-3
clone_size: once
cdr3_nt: TGTGCCAGCAGTGTGGGACAGGGCCCAGATACGCAGTATTTT
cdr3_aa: CASSVGQGPDTQYF

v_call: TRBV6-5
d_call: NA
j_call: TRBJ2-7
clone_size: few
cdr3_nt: TGTGCCAGCAGTTACGCAGCGGCCTACGAGCAGTACTTC
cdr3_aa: CASSYAAAYEQYF

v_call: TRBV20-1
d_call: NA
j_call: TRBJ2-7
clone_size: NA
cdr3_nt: TGCAGTGCTAGAGCCAGGAGAACCTACGAGCAGTACTTC
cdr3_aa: CSARARRTYEQYF

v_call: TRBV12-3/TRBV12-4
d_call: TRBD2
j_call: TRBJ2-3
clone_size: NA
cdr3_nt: TGTGCCAGCAGTTACCGGACTAGCGCCAGCACAGATACGCAGTATTTT
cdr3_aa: CASSYRTSASTDTQYF

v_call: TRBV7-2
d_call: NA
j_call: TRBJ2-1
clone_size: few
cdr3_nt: TGTGCCAGCAGCCCACTGGGGGTCAGCTCCTACAATGAGCAGTTCTTC
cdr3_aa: CASSPLGVSSYNEQFF

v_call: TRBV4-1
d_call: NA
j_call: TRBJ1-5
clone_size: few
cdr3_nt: TGCGCCAGCAGCCAAGAGGGGGCAGCTCAGCCCCAGCATTTT
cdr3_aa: CASSQEGAAQPQHF

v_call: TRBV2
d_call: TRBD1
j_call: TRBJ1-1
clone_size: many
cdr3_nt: TGTGCCAGCGGACTGGGACAGATGAACACTGAAGCTTTCTTT
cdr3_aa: CASGLGQMNTEAFF

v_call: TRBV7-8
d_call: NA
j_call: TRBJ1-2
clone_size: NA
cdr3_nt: TGTGTCAGCAGCTTCTTTGTAGTGGAGTATGGCTACACCTTC
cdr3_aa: CVSSFFVVEYGYTF

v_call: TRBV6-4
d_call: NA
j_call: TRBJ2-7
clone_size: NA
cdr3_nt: TGTGCCAGCAGCGTTCGGGGTCCCTACGAGCAGTACTTC
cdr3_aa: CASSVRGPYEQYF

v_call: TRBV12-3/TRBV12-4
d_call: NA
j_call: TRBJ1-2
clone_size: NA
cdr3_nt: TGTGCCAGCAGCCTTACCTCACAGGGAGATCCCTATGGCTACACCTTC
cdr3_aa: CASSLTSQGDPYGYTF

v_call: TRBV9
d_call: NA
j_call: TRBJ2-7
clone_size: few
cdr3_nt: TGTGCCAGCAGCGTAGCGGGGGAGCCCTACGAGCAGTACTTC
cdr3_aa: CASSVAGEPYEQYF

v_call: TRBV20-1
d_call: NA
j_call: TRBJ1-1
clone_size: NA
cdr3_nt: TGCAGTGCTGGCTACGACAGTTTCATGAACACTGAAGCTTTCTTT
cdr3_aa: CSAGYDSFMNTEAFF

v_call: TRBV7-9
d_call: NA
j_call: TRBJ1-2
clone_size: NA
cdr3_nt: TGTGCCAGCAGCTTTGAAAGAAAAGCACCGAACTATGGCTACACCTTC
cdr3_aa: CASSFERKAPNYGYTF

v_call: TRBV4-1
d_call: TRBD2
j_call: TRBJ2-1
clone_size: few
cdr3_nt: TGCGCCAGCAGCCGACTAGCGGGGGAGTATGGTGAGCAGTTCTTC
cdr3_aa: CASSRLAGEYGEQFF

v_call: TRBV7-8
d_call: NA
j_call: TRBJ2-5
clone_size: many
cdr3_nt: TGTGCCAGCAGCCTAGGCGCGGAGACCCAGTACTTC
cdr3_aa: CASSLGAETQYF

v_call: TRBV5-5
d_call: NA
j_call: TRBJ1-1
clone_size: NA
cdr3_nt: TGTGCCAGCACTCTGACGGAACAGAACACTGAAGCTTTCTTT
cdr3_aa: CASTLTEQNTEAFF

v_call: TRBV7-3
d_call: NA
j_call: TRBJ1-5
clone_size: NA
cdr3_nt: TGTGCCAGCAGTGGGGGACTGCGCAATCAGCCCCAGCATTTT
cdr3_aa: CASSGGLRNQPQHF

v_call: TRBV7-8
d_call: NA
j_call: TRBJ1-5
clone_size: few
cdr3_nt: TGTGCCAGCAGCTCACTCGGGAGCCAGCCCCAGCATTTT
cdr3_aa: CASSSLGSQPQHF

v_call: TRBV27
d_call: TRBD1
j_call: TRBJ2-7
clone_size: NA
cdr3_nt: TGTGCCAGCGCCGGGACAGGGGTTTTCGAGCAGTACTTC
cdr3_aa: CASAGTGVFEQYF

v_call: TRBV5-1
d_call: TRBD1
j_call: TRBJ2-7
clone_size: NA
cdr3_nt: TGCGCCAGCAGCTGGGGGACAGATTATTACGAGCAGTACTTC
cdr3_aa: CASSWGTDYYEQYF

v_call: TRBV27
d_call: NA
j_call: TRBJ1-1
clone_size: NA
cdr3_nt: TGTGCCAGCAGTTTAAACGGTGGGACTGAAGCTTTCTTT
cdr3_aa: CASSLNGGTEAFF

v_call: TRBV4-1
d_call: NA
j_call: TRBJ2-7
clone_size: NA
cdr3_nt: TGCGCCAGCAGCCAAGAAAAGGGGTTAACCTACGAGCAGTACTTC
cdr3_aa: CASSQEKGLTYEQYF

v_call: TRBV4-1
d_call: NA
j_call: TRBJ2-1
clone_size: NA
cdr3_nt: TGCGCCAGCAGCCAAGTATTATCGGGCAATGAGCAGTTCTTC
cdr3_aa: CASSQVLSGNEQFF

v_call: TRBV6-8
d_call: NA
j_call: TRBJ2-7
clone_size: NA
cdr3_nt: TGTGCCAGCAGTATAGAATCCCGGGACTCCTACGAGCAGTACTTC
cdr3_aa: CASSIESRDSYEQYF

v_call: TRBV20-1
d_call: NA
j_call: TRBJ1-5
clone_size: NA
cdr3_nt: TGCAGTGCTAGACACGGCAAGGTCAATCAGCCCCAGCATTTT
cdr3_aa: CSARHGKVNQPQHF

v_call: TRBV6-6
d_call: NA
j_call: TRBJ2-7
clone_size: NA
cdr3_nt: TGTGCCAGCAGTTCCTACCCCCGGGAAGAGCAGTACTTC
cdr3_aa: CASSSYPREEQYF

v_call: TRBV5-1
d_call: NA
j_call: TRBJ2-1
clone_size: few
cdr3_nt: TGCGCCAGCAGCTGGATACAGAACAATGAGCAGTTCTTC
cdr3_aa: CASSWIQNNEQFF

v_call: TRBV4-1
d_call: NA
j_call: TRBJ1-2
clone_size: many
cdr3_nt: TGCGCCAGCAATTCCGGGGGCCGGGGATCTTATGGCTACACCTTC
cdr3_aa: CASNSGGRGSYGYTF

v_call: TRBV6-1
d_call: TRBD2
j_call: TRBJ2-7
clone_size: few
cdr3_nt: TGTGCCACCGCGGGAGGGGCCGGCGGCTACGAGCAGTACTTC
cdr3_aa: CATAGGAGGYEQYF